What follows are 12 T cell receptor beta chains derived from one specimen sequenced in a study of a mutant IDH1 vaccine in newly diagnosed glioma. Documented time point: week 47, end of study. Every vaccination contained 300 ug of the mutant IDH1 20-mer peptide and was paired with topical imiquimod. The antigens for these receptors are not known. The repertoire was sequenced with immunoSEQ multiplex PCR; TCRdb's copy has only in-frame clones and lacks some. The profile shows tens of thousands of clones, approximately 71% of them singletons. This material consisted of PBMCs, taken from a glioma patient whose treatment included an IDH1 peptide vaccine. These receptors all stem from a man in his forties or fifties with glioma.

The V gene is TRBV10-3, the J gene TRBJ2-7; TRBD2 matches 9 bases. CDR3 length equals 16 residues. The trim removed 2 bases at V and 7 bases at J, leaving 12 bases unmatched. CDR1 ENHRY and CDR2 SYGVKD come from the germline V gene. In nucleotides, the CDR3 is TGTGCCATCAGTGAGATAGCGGGGGTGACAGTGGAGGAGCAGTACTTC. It specifies CAISEIAGVTVEEQYF.

The chain combines TRBV5-1 with TRBJ2-7; D not certain. V was clipped by 0 bases and J by 3 bases, with 4 bases between them. The germline V gene has CDR1 SGHRS and CDR2 YFSETQ. The CDR3 is made up of 12 amino acids. CDR3 region: CASSLDFYEQYF. CDR3 sequence (DNA): TGCGCCAGCAGCTTGGACTTCTACGAGCAGTACTTC.

This sequence joins TRBV18 and TRBJ2-3, with a tentative D call TRBD1 (5 bases). V was cut by 6 bases and J by 4 bases, with 17 bases left in between. Germline V gene sequence: CDR1 KGHSH, CDR2 LQKENI. The CDR3 consists of 15 residues. CDR3 bases: TGTGCCAGCTCCGAGACAGTCCTAGGTGCAGATACGCAGTATTTT. Translation gives CASSETVLGADTQYF.

The chain carries TRBV27 and TRBJ2-7; D might be TRBD1 or TRBD2, each matching 5 bases. The length of the CDR3 is 15 residues. The germline gives CDR1 MNHEY, CDR2 SMNVEV (reference sequence). Trimming removed 5 bases from V and 2 bases from J, with 16 bases in between. The CDR3 nucleotides are TGTGCCAGCAGTCGGCTAGCTCAGGGTGCCTACGAGCAGTACTTC. Translation: CASSRLAQGAYEQYF.

Remarks on this clone: This sample includes further DNA sequences coding for the same CDR3. The chain combines TRBV30 with TRBJ2-7; no definite D call. This CDR3 comprises 11 residues. Germline V gene sequence: CDR1 GTSNPN, CDR2 SVGIG (reference sequence). Trimming stripped 1 base from V and 4 bases from J, with 5 bases between. The CDR3 nucleotides are TGTGCCTGGAGTGGGCGATACGAGCAGTACTTC. This codes for CAWSGRYEQYF.

This clone was found once. The chain carries TRBV28 and TRBJ1-5; D not resolved. This CDR3 spans 19 amino acids. Trimming pared 0 bases from V and 1 base from J, leaving 19 bases between. Looked up from germline, CDR1 is MDHEN and CDR2 is SYDVKM. CDR3 sequence (DNA): TGTGCCAGCAGTTTATGGCTAAGAGGAAGGAAACAGAGCAATCAGCCCCAGCATTTT. Translating it yields CASSLWLRGRKQSNQPQHF.

The genes are TRBV7-8 and TRBJ2-7; 8 bases agree with TRBD1. The CDR3 is 14 residues long. The V gene end was trimmed by 3 bases and the J gene end by 3 bases; junction bases not matched to a gene: 4. Per the germline V gene, CDR1 is SGHVS and CDR2 is FQNEAQ. The CDR3 DNA follows: TGTGCCAGCAGCTTGCACGACAGGGGCTACGAGCAGTACTTC. Its translation is CASSLHDRGYEQYF.

The J gene is TRBJ2-3, the V gene TRBV4-2; maybe TRBD1 (6 bases). There are 15 residues in the CDR3. V gave up 3 bases and J gave up 2 bases, with 12 bases separating them. Germline V gene sequence: CDR1 LGHNA, CDR2 YNFKEQ. The CDR3: CASSHRQDSTDTQYF. The CDR3 DNA reads as TGTGCCAGCAGCCACCGACAGGATTCCACAGATACGCAGTATTTT.

J is TRBJ1-1 and V is TRBV29-1; D is uncertain. The germline CDR1 and CDR2 sequences are SQVTM and ANQGSEA. The CDR3 runs to 13 residues. The V and J ends lost 4 bases and 2 bases respectively, with 11 bases between them. CDR3 coding DNA: TGCAGCGTTGTCCGTGACACAAACACTGAAGCTTTCTTT. It encodes CSVVRDTNTEAFF.

The gene calls are TRBV7-2 and TRBJ2-7; D may be TRBD2 (6 bases). Germline V gives CDR1 SGHTA, CDR2 FQGNSA. V was clipped by 3 bases and J by 0 bases, with 15 bases between them. The length of the CDR3 is 16 residues. The CDR3 sequence: CASSFGAAGTSYEQYF. CDR3 bases: TGTGCCAGCAGCTTCGGCGCTGCGGGGACCTCCTACGAGCAGTACTTC.

The chain links TRBV19 to TRBJ1-2, with TRBD1 matching over 7 bases. V lost 8 bases to trimming and J lost 2 bases; unmatched junction nucleotides: 14. This CDR3 spans 16 amino acids. Germline CDR1 LNHDA, CDR2 SQIVND (reference sequence). CDR3 protein: CASGGTALELNYGYTF. The CDR3 bases are TGTGCCAGTGGGGGGACAGCTCTTGAGTTAAACTATGGCTACACCTTC.

The rearrangement joins TRBV6-1 to TRBJ2-7; D call uncertain. The V and J ends lost 0 bases and 9 bases respectively, with 12 bases between them. This CDR3 is built from 13 residues. Germline V lookup: CDR1 MNHNS, CDR2 SASEGT. This CDR3 reads CASSEATRLLQYF. The DNA of the CDR3 is TGTGCCAGCAGTGAAGCGACCCGCCTACTGCAGTACTTC.